This T cell receptor beta chain was identified in a study of shared clonotypes between healthy human individuals (dated by TCRdb to 2020 to 2021). In terms of the full investigation: A couple of women and a few men aged 18 to 49 years were included in the cohort. For each donor, CD4 naive and CD4 memory were each given three plates, CD8 naive was given two plates, and CD8 memory was given one plate. The study deeply sequenced blood TCR repertoires of about 5 healthy adults to estimate repertoire size and the extent of clonotype sharing between individuals. To increase sequencing depth and limit assay-specific biases, different laboratories used diverse techniques to prepare libraries and sequence TCR repertoires. Each donor's leukapheresis produced roughly between roughly 0.85 and 9.5 billion PBMCs. Here is what the overall study found, with its caveats: Clonotypes shared by all four sorted-subset donors showed higher generation probabilities than non-shared clonotypes. Incomplete sequencing was indicated by rarefaction of sorted-subset datasets, despite the large sequencing depth. Because the study included a small number of donors, the genetic and exposure-history diversity represented was limited. When four donors were compared, the shared fraction of clonotypes was around 4.6% for naive CD4, 3.5% for naive CD8, 2.3% for memory CD4, and under 0.5% for memory CD8. Larger estimated clonotype richness was generally found for naive subsets than for memory subsets. Based on pairwise subsampling, the degree of clonotype sharing among donors was expected to be affected by sequencing depth. Sampling was limited to blood, and TCR repertoires in tissue likely differ from TCR repertoires in blood.

Donors were healthy HIV-negative adults with no recently reported acute infections or vaccinations. Only Caucasian adults living in Nashville, Tennessee, USA were represented among the donors. CD4+ T cells were enriched through magnetic negative selection, after which naive cells were positively selected on CD45RA and the remaining negative fraction served as the memory subset. After blood collection by leukapheresis, PBMCs were isolated using Ficoll-Histopaque density gradient centrifugation and then cryopreserved in the vapor phase of liquid nitrogen. Purity and quantity of every magnetically sorted T cell population were checked by analytical flow cytometry. Genomic DNA was isolated from every sorted fraction and measured by UV absorbance on a Nanodrop 2000c. TCR CDR3 regions were amplified from genomic DNA by multiplex PCR using the deep immunoSEQ assay. For each cell subset, the extracted genomic DNA was distributed evenly across all wells of several immunoSEQ 96-well plates, and each plate served as one replicate. For sorted subsets, approximately 190 ng of genomic DNA, equivalent to around 30,000 T cell genomes, went into each replicate PCR. The purified libraries were quantified using a Qubit 3.0 fluorometer, sized with a Bioanalyzer 2100, and then quantified again using the KAPA Library Quantification kit. A separate single-read 150-cycle Illumina NextSeq 550 flow cell was used to sequence each immunoSEQ 96-well plate. The study's own analysis went as follows. The immunoSEQ output contained only junctional sequences without quality scores, so filtering could not match that applied to full-length reads. To assign V/J genes and CDR3, sequences were annotated against IMGT germline references using PyIR, a Python wrapper for IgBLAST v1.9. Any read was removed if the V/J assignment was weak (E-value above 1e-6), the CDR3 was missing, or the read contained stop codons, out-of-frame junctions, or ambiguous translated residues. V3J clonotypes were defined as sequences sharing an identical inferred V gene, J gene, and CDR3 amino acid sequence. Percentage overlap between repertoires was computed as shared unique clonotypes divided by the size of the smaller repertoire. RTK rarefaction, the Chao1 estimator, and Recon v2.1 estimates of unobserved clonotypes were used to assess repertoire richness. For all TCRbeta clonotypes obtained by the gDNA method from four donors, generation probabilities were computed with OLGA. In TCRdb, the immuneACCESS table is reduced to in-frame sequences with V and J assigned. These tables do not hold every clone; where another copy was compared, an unresolved V gene accounts for under half, and the others remain unexplained. Clone size and V and J calls were adopted from that table, with D and trimming inferred from the DNA. The table for this sample lists around 2.3 million clones; roughly 95% of them were counted only once. Of the sample, more than 0.1% falls within the top ten clones.

This clone has a single count. No cognate antigen has been identified for it. Qualities for individual bases were not recorded, and no much larger clone is one base off. The CDR3 covers 14 residues, taking in both the cysteine and the phenylalanine. Solely the CDR3 DNA is kept, with 42 bases framed from the first base. The V and J ends are trimmed by 0 bases and 4 bases, leaving 9 bases between them. CDR1 and CDR2 are read off the germline V gene as WSHSY and SAAADI. Sequencing input: naive CD4+ T cells sorted from blood. The cell subset or site tag for this specimen amounts to: CD45RA+ positively selected. The TCR was taken from a man aged 18 to 29 in good health. The V gene is TRBV10-2 and the J gene is TRBJ2-5, with TRBD2 as a weak D call on 5 bases. The CDR3 loop reads CASSESTGRETQYF. The sequenced DNA: TGCGCCAGCAGTGAGTCGACGGGGAGAGAGACCCAGTACTTC.